This T cell receptor beta chain came from a study of cytomegalovirus exposure and HLA in healthy donors. This clone was seen a few times. Its specificity is not known. Germline V gene sequence: CDR1 SGDLS, CDR2 YYNGEE. The CDR3 has 16 residues. The V and J ends lost 4 bases and 2 bases, in that order; junction bases with no gene match: 9. This PCR relied on a set of 60 Vbeta primers and 13 Jbeta primers. Profiled with immunoSEQ multiplex PCR; TCRdb holds only in-frame clones, not every one. The data show more than 95,000 clones, with approximately 75% seen just once and less than 15% held by the top ten. Findings and limits, study-wide: A later analysis linked a missense variant in DCLRE1C to the trimming of TCR beta V and J genes.

This TCR was recovered from a woman aged 70-85 years in good health and CMV-seropositive. V usage is TRBV9 and J usage is TRBJ2-1, with 7 bases matching TRBD1. Sequencing was done on a sample of PBMCs. The chain's CDR3 is CASSPRRQGTYNEQFF. The CDR3 DNA follows: TGTGCCAGCAGCCCCCGCCGACAGGGCACCTACAATGAGCAGTTCTTC.